The rows below give T cell receptor beta chains drawn from one sample of a study of CD8+ T cells in alopecia areata. Some clones are missing from TCRdb's copy, which holds only in-frame ones; the method was immunoSEQ multiplex PCR. The sample records more than 200,000 clones, roughly two thirds being singletons. The starting material was CD4+ T cells sorted from blood, obtained at week 0. The origin of the receptors is a human donor with alopecia areata. The CDR3 runs from the conserved cysteine through the conserved F or W. The D gene is left open where the match is weak. Size tells how often a clone was seen (once, few, many) or the class of an expanded clone, and some rows leave it out.

NA TRBJ1-3 TRBV6-5 NA CASSYTGTAGVNTIYF TGTGCCAGCAGTTACACGGGGACGGCGGGAGTGAACACCATATATTTT
NA TRBJ2-1 TRBV18 TRBD2 CASSPGLDNEQFF TGTGCCAGCTCACCGGGACTAGACAATGAGCAGTTCTTC
few TRBJ2-3 TRBV4-3 TRBD2 CASSPGLAGTDTQYF TGCGCCAGCAGTCCCGGACTAGCGGGTACAGATACGCAGTATTTT
NA TRBJ1-1 TRBV29-1 NA CSVRGGLGTEAFF TGCAGCGTGCGGGGGGGGCTCGGCACTGAAGCTTTCTTT
few TRBJ2-7 TRBV27 TRBD2 CASSLRLASYEQYF TGTGCCAGCAGTTTAAGACTAGCTAGCTACGAGCAGTACTTC
NA TRBJ1-1 TRBV29-1 NA CSVRVLNTEAFF TGCAGCGTCAGGGTGCTTAACACTGAAGCTTTCTTT
NA TRBJ2-4 TRBV5-1 NA CASRSLGGQVGTKNIQYF TGCGCCAGCCGAAGCTTGGGTGGGCAGGTCGGGACCAAAAACATTCAGTACTTC
NA TRBJ2-5 TRBV30 NA CAWRLGGMGTQYF TGTGCCTGGAGGCTGGGCGGGATGGGGACCCAGTACTTC
NA TRBJ2-5 TRBV23-1 TRBD1 CASSQSRDRGVEAQYF TGCGCCAGCAGTCAATCTCGGGACAGGGGCGTGGAGGCCCAGTACTTC
NA TRBJ1-5 TRBV7-2 NA CASSLEGRRNQPQHF TGTGCCAGCAGCTTAGAAGGACGGAGAAATCAGCCCCAGCATTTT
once TRBJ1-2 TRBV6-6 TRBD1 CASSYADRGGYTF TGTGCCAGCAGTTACGCGGACAGGGGTGGCTACACCTTC
NA TRBJ2-7 TRBV5-1 NA CASSLISDSSYEQYF TGCGCCAGCAGCTTAATTTCGGACAGCTCCTACGAGCAGTACTTC
once TRBJ1-2 TRBV6-4 NA CASSVGANYGYTF TGTGCCAGCAGTGTAGGGGCCAACTATGGCTACACCTTC
NA TRBJ2-7 TRBV19 NA CASSDSRMSRMEQYF TGTGCCAGTAGCGACAGCCGCATGAGCCGCATGGAGCAGTACTTC
NA TRBJ2-1 TRBV5-1 NA CASSPVGAQHSEQFF TGCGCCAGCAGCCCGGTTGGGGCTCAACACAGTGAGCAGTTCTTC
NA TRBJ2-1 TRBV7-9 NA CASSLMGNEQFF TGTGCCAGCAGCTTAATGGGCAATGAGCAGTTCTTC
NA TRBJ2-1 TRBV20-1 NA CSAEGTIEQFF TGCAGTGCTGAAGGGACAATCGAGCAGTTCTTC
few TRBJ2-1 TRBV30 NA CAWGMKFF TGTGCCTGGGGCATGAAGTTCTTC
few TRBJ2-3 TRBV30 NA CAWGRVNPDTQYF TGTGCCTGGGGTCGGGTAAACCCAGATACGCAGTATTTT
NA TRBJ2-1 TRBV11-2 NA CASSLIMAINEQFF TGTGCCAGCAGCTTAATCATGGCTATCAATGAGCAGTTCTTC
few TRBJ2-3 TRBV29-1 TRBD1 CSVHSGQADWNTQYF TGCAGCGTACATTCGGGACAGGCCGACTGGAATACGCAGTATTTT
NA TRBJ2-3 TRBV10-3 NA CAISAARTDTQYF TGTGCCATCAGTGCGGCGCGCACAGATACGCAGTATTTT
NA TRBJ1-6 TRBV29-1 NA CSVVQGVLGSPLHF TGCAGCGTTGTTCAGGGTGTCTTGGGATCACCCCTCCACTTT
NA TRBJ2-3 TRBV9 TRBD2 CASSVDPSGGASDTQYF TGTGCCAGCAGCGTAGATCCCAGCGGGGGGGCTTCAGATACGCAGTATTTT
NA TRBJ2-1 TRBV29-1 NA CSVDGRQLMNEQFF TGCAGCGTTGACGGTCGACAGCTAATGAATGAGCAGTTCTTC
NA TRBJ2-3 TRBV27 TRBD2 CASSLGWRGNADTQYF TGTGCCAGCAGTTTAGGGTGGCGGGGGAACGCAGATACGCAGTATTTT
NA TRBJ2-1 TRBV7-3 NA CASSSRDRKQFF TGTGCCAGCAGCTCCCGGGACCGCAAGCAGTTCTTC
once TRBJ1-6 TRBV4-3 NA CASSHPAANSPLHF TGCGCCAGCAGCCACCCCGCGGCGAATTCACCCCTCCACTTT
NA TRBJ1-2 TRBV2 NA CASSEGGYTF TGTGCCAGCAGTGAAGGTGGCTACACCTTC
NA TRBJ2-5 TRBV5-4 TRBD2 CASSLVGTSGVGTQYF TGTGCCAGCAGCTTGGTGGGGACTAGCGGGGTGGGGACCCAGTACTTC
few TRBJ1-4 TRBV7-9 NA CASNRATNEKLFF TGTGCCAGCAACAGGGCAACTAATGAAAAACTGTTTTTT
few TRBJ2-3 TRBV7-8 NA CASSFRQLTDTQYF TGTGCCAGCAGCTTTCGGCAACTCACAGATACGCAGTATTTT